This T cell receptor beta chain appears in the sequencing data of a study of graft-versus-host responses after intestinal transplantation. General study findings and limits: Declining HvG levels early post-transplant were linked to peak circulating GvH clone levels.

Measured with immunoSEQ multiplex PCR; TCRdb has only the in-frame clones, and not every one. The sample includes about 100,000 clones, about 89% of them seen just once. Worth noting for this clone: The antigen is undetermined.

Germline CDR1 is PRHDT and CDR2 is FYEKMQ (reference sequence). J gave up 1 base and V 1 base, and 6 bases lay outside the gene matches. The CDR3 covers 16 residues. The TCR was taken from a human donor who received an intestinal transplant. This sequence joins TRBV13 and TRBJ1-1, with 7 bases matching TRBD1. Sequences were derived from unstimulated CD8+ T cells sorted from spleen or lymph node cells, sampled before intestinal transplant. CDR3: CASSLEGGHTNTEAFF. DNA of the CDR3: TGTGCCAGCAGCTTAGAAGGGGGCCATACGAACACTGAAGCTTTCTTT. Looking up the rest from reference TRBV13 and TRBJ1-1 gives the full variable domain: AAGVIQSPRHLIKEKRETATLKCYPIPRHDTVYWYQQGPGQDPQFLISFYEKMQSDKGSIPDRFSAQQFSDYHSELNMSSLELGDSALYFCASSLEGGHTNTEAFFGQGTRLTVV.